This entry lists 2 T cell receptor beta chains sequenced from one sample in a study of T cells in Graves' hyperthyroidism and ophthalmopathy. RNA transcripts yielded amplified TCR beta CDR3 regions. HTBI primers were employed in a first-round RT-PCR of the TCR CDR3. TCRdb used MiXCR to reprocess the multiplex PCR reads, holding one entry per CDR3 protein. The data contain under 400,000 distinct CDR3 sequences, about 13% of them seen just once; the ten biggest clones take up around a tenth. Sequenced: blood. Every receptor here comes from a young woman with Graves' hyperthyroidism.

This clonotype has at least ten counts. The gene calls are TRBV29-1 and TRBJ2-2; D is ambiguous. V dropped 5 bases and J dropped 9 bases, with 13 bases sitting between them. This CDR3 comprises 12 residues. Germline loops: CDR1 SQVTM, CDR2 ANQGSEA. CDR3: CSVRSSSRELFF. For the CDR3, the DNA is TGCAGCGTTAGGTCCTCTTCCCGGGAGCTGTTTTTT.

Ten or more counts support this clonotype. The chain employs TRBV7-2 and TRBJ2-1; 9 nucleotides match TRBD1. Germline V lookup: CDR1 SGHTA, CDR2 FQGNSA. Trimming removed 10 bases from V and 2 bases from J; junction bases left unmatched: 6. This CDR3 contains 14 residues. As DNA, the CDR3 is TGTGCCATCAAGGGACAGGGAACCTACAATGAGCAGTTCTTC. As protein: CAIKGQGTYNEQFF.